Sequencing of this T cell receptor (beta chain) was carried out in a study of T-cell memory formation after mild COVID-19 (dated by TCRdb to 2020 to 2023). Some background on the complete study: Most TCR sequence clusters were specific to one of the two donors. Two young, previously healthy adult volunteers, one female and one male, were included in the cohort. In two donors, T-cell clones that expanded and contracted after mild COVID-19 were followed by sequencing TCRalpha and TCRbeta repertoires longitudinally.

Sequencing relied on an Illumina NovaSeq 6000. Using 5'RACE with constant-segment primers, TCRalpha and TCRbeta cDNA libraries were constructed, with sample barcodes and unique molecular identifiers added in the process. Trizol reagent was used to extract RNA from every sample. Library amplification was performed in two PCR steps, and a second sample barcode and Illumina TruSeq adapters were introduced in the second step. Libraries were sequenced on an Illumina NovaSeq with 2 x 150 bp paired-end reads. On the authors' methods: The reads were demultiplexed and collapsed into UMI-guided consensus sequences using migec v1.2.7. Using mixcr v2.1.11, UMI consensuses were aligned to TRA and TRB V and J templates and then assembled into clonotypes. Clonotypes were classified as expanded or contracted when called significant by both edgeR and NoisET, with noise models trained on biological replicates. edgeR calls used a false discovery rate-adjusted p below 0.01 and a log2 fold-change threshold of 1. As an exploratory analysis of dynamics, max-normalized trajectories of the 1000 most abundant clonotypes were examined with PCA combined with hierarchical clustering. Each responding clone was given a CD4 or CD8 phenotype based on the CD4+ and CD8+ repertoires, which had been sequenced separately. TCRdb reran the public reads through fastp at Q25 and MiXCR, keeping productive beta chains. Entries that share a CDR3 protein sequence are merged under the most common genes and DNA. TCRdb assigned the V and J calls; the authors' analysis was not used. This sample is represented by about 170,000 distinct CDR3 sequences; 13% of them were singletons. The biggest ten clones account for roughly 3.4% of the sample.

Ficoll-Paque density gradient centrifugation was the method used to isolate PBMCs. Beyond this particular receptor, the publication reports: Balanced CD4/CD8 phenotypes were observed for clones contracting from day 15 to 85, whereas a bias towards CD4+ was observed for a second wave of clones expanding from day 15 to 37. Contracting CD4+ clones were located mainly in the CM and EM memory subsets, whereas CD8+ clones were found to be enriched in EMRA. SARS-CoV-2 specificity was not confirmed for the second-wave clones peaking on day 37. The detection of some responding clones in pre-infection memory suggests that pre-existing cross-reactive memory T cells joined the SARS-CoV-2 response. The study included only a couple of mild cases, and larger cohorts that include severe cases with pre-infection samples were judged to be necessary.

This clonotype was detected ten times or more. Its antigen is currently not known. Base quality data are lacking; no much larger clone is found one base away. This receptor was identified in a man aged 18 to 29 who had mild COVID-19 (a few samples of this study predate the infection). The sample titles of this study are shuffled in the database, so cell type and time point are left out; the donor was told from shared clones. Sequencing used PBMCs or a T cell subset sorted from them (not recorded which).

The DNA sequence is as follows: TGTGCCAGCAGTGAAGGAGACCTCTACGAGCAGTACTTC. The encoded protein is CASSEGDLYEQYF. The rearrangement joined TRBV6-1 to TRBJ2-7; no confident D gene assignment can be made. Including cysteine and phenylalanine, the CDR3 has 13 amino acids. Only CDR3 DNA remains: 39 bases, in frame from the first base. Trimming takes 1 base from V and 3 bases from J, and the germline ends sit 7 bases apart. Taken from the germline V gene, the CDR1 and CDR2 loops are MNHNS and SASEGT.